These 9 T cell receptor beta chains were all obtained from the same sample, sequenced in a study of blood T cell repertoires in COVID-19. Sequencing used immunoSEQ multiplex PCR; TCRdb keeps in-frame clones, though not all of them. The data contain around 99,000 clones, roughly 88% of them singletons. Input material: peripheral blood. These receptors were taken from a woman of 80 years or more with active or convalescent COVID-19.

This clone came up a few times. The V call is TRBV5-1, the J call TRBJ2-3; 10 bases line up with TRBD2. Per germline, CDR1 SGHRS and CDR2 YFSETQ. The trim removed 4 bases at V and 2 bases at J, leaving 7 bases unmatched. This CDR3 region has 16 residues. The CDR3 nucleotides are TGCGCCAGCAGCGCAAGAGCGGGGGGGATCACAGATACGCAGTATTTT. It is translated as CASSARAGGITDTQYF.

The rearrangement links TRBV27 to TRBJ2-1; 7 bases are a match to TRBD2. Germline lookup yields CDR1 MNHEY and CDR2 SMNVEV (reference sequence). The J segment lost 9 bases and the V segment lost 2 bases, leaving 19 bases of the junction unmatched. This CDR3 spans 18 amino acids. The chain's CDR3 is CASSLRGRERLGVFEQFF. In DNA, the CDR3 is TGTGCCAGCAGTTTACGAGGGCGGGAGCGCCTCGGGGTCTTTGAGCAGTTCTTC.

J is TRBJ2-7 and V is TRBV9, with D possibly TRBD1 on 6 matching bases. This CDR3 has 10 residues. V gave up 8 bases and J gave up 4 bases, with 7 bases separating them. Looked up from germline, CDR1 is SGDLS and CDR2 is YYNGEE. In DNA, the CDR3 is TGTGCCAGGAGGGGGTACGAGCAGTACTTC. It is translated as CARRGYEQYF.

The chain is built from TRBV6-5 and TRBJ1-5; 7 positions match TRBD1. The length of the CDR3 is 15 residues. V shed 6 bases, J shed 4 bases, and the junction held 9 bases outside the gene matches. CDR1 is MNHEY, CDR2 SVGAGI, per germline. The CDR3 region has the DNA TGTGCCAGCAGAGCGAAACGGACAGGAAATCAGCCCCAGCATTTT. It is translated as CASRAKRTGNQPQHF.

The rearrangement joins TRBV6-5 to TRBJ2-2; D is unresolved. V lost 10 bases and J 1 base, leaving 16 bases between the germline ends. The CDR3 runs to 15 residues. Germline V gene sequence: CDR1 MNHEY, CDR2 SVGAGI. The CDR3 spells CATRSNLLNTGELFF. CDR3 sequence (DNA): TGTGCCACCCGGAGTAACCTTTTGAACACCGGGGAGCTGTTTTTT.

The CDR3 protein is CASSSRQVGTNEKLFF. The CDR3 region has the DNA TGTGCCAGTAGTTCCCGACAGGTGGGGACTAATGAAAAACTGTTTTTT. The chain has TRBV19 and TRBJ1-4, with D possibly being TRBD1 (6 bases). V was trimmed by 5 bases and J by 2 bases, leaving 15 bases between them. The CDR3 loop spans 16 amino acids. Germline values: CDR1 LNHDA, CDR2 SQIVND (reference sequence).

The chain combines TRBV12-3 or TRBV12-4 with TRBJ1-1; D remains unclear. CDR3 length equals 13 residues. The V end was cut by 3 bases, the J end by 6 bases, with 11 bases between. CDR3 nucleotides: TGTGCCAGCAGTTTCGGCACGGGTCCTGAAGCTTTCTTT. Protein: CASSFGTGPEAFF.

The CDR3 here is CASTLGTGENTEAFF. The CDR3 DNA reads as TGTGCCAGCACCTTGGGGACAGGAGAGAACACTGAAGCTTTCTTT. This sequence joins TRBV27 and TRBJ1-1; TRBD1 matches 8 bases. Unmatched junction bases numbered 8, after V lost 7 bases and J lost 1 base. The CDR3 has 15 residues. CDR1 MNHEY and CDR2 SMNVEV come from the germline V gene (reference sequence).

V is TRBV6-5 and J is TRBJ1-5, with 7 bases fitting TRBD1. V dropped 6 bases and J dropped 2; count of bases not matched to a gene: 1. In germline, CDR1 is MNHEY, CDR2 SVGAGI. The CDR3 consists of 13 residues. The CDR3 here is CASRGTGNQPQHF. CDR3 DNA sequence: TGTGCCAGCAGAGGGACAGGCAATCAGCCCCAGCATTTT.